This passage covers 26 T cell receptor beta chains from one sample sequenced in a study of T cells after yellow fever vaccination. TCRdb analysed the 5' RACE reads with MiXCR anew, one entry per CDR3 protein. Among 400,000 or so distinct CDR3 sequences listed, roughly a sixth were seen once. Specimen: PBMCs, collected before the yellow fever booster vaccination. These receptors were collected from a man younger than 30 who received the YFV17D yellow fever vaccine.

Only a few counts were recorded for this clonotype. V usage is TRBV20-1 and J usage is TRBJ1-6, with 9 bases fitting TRBD1. The CDR3 covers 17 residues. J gave up 10 bases and V 5 bases, and 18 bases lay outside the gene matches. CDR1 and CDR2 from the germline V gene are DFQATT and SNEGSKA (reference sequence). CDR3 loop: CSARPGNPGQGHSPLHF. In DNA form, the CDR3 reads TGCAGTGCTCGGCCTGGAAATCCGGGACAGGGCCACTCACCCCTCCACTTT.

This clonotype occurred a few times. The CDR3 loop is CASSFVGDTGELFF. For the CDR3, the DNA is TGTGCCAGCAGTTTCGTGGGGGACACCGGGGAGCTGTTTTTT. The gene calls are TRBV12-3 or TRBV12-4 and TRBJ2-2; TRBD1 or TRBD2 may be the D gene (5 bases each). The germline V and J ends were trimmed by 3 bases and 3 bases, with 8 bases remaining between them. The CDR3 is 14 amino acids.

The chain combines TRBV11-2 with TRBJ2-5; maybe TRBD1 (6 bases). This CDR3 contains 13 residues. Germline V gene lookup returns CDR1 SGHAT and CDR2 FQNNGV. Trimming removed 8 bases at V and 5 bases at J, with 15 bases between. Here the CDR3 reads CASSKGDRETQYF. The CDR3 DNA is TGTGCCAGCTCTAAGGGGGATAGGGAGACCCAGTACTTC.

This rearrangement joins TRBV4-1 to TRBJ2-3; the D call may be TRBD1 or TRBD2 (5 bases each). This CDR3 contains 17 residues. Trimming stripped 4 bases from V and 0 bases from J, with 17 bases between. Per the germline V gene, CDR1 is MGHRA and CDR2 is YSYEKL. CDR3 amino acids: CASSLGLRGLSTDTQYF. The CDR3 region has the DNA TGCGCCAGCAGCCTGGGCCTCCGGGGCCTAAGCACAGATACGCAGTATTTT.

This clonotype was seen a handful of times. The V gene is TRBV12-3 or TRBV12-4, the J gene TRBJ2-1; weak D call: TRBD2 (7 bases). The germline V and J ends were trimmed by 4 bases and 4 bases, with 23 bases remaining between them. This CDR3 contains 18 residues. The CDR3 loop is CASSSPPGSRGAYNEQFF. The DNA of the CDR3 is TGTGCCAGCAGTTCGCCTCCGGGCTCTCGGGGGGCGTACAATGAGCAGTTCTTC.

This clonotype was picked up a small number of times. V usage is TRBV10-3 and J usage is TRBJ2-3, with 11 bases lining up with TRBD1. V gave up 6 bases and J gave up 4 bases; unmatched junction bases: 6. Germline V lookup: CDR1 ENHRY, CDR2 SYGVKD. This CDR3 has 15 residues. The CDR3 DNA follows: TGTGCCATCAGAGGACAGGGGGCAAACGCAGATACGCAGTATTTT. Translating gives CAIRGQGANADTQYF.

This rearrangement joins TRBV9 to TRBJ1-3; a weak D match, TRBD1 (5 bases). The V end was cut by 2 bases, the J end by 5 bases, with 14 bases between. Germline loops: CDR1 SGDLS, CDR2 YYNGEE. This CDR3 has 15 amino acids. CDR3 DNA: TGTGCCAGCAGCGTTGACGGGGCCCGAAGAAACACCATATATTTT. It translates to CASSVDGARRNTIYF.

The chain combines TRBV6-2 or TRBV6-3 with TRBJ1-5; unclear D gene. Deletions cut 6 bases from V and 1 base from J, with 10 bases between. This CDR3 is 14 amino acids long. Germline values: CDR1 MNHEY, CDR2 SVGEGT. This chain's CDR3 is CASSHDGSNQPQHF. For the CDR3, the DNA is TGTGCCAGCAGCCACGACGGAAGCAATCAGCCCCAGCATTTT.

The rearrangement links TRBV7-2 to TRBJ1-2; TRBD1 might be the D (6 bases). Germline lookup yields CDR1 SGHTA and CDR2 FQGNSA. This CDR3 spans 15 amino acids. Trimming left V 5 bases short and J 6 bases short, with 19 bases between. This CDR3 is CASSGGDTPRDGYTF. The CDR3 nucleotides are TGTGCCAGCAGCGGTGGGGACACACCTAGGGATGGCTACACCTTC.

The chain links TRBV6-5 to TRBJ2-5, with 8 bases fitting TRBD1. This CDR3 comprises 16 residues. The V and J ends lost 0 bases and 4 bases, in that order; junction bases with no gene match: 7. The germline gives CDR1 MNHEY, CDR2 SVGAGI. The CDR3 sequence is CASSYSKWTGRETQYF. The CDR3 DNA is TGTGCCAGCAGTTACTCGAAGTGGACAGGGAGAGAGACCCAGTACTTC.

The chain combines TRBV6-2 or TRBV6-3 with TRBJ1-2; no clear D. Germline CDR1 is MNHEY and CDR2 is SVGEGT. Trimming took 6 bases from V and 4 from J, leaving 15 bases between them. This CDR3 comprises 14 residues. Written as DNA, the CDR3 is TGTGCCAGCAGCTCGGGGAGGGAAGTCTATGGCTACACCTTC. This gives the protein CASSSGREVYGYTF.

This clonotype has just a few counts. V usage is TRBV5-1 and J usage is TRBJ1-2; TRBD1 matches 7 bases. The germline V gene has CDR1 SGHRS and CDR2 YFSETQ. The CDR3 totals 16 residues. Trimming cost V 0 bases and J 4 bases; bases outside gene matches: 9. The CDR3 reads CASSLEPGGATYGYTF. The CDR3 nucleotides are TGCGCCAGCAGCTTGGAGCCAGGGGGAGCCACCTATGGCTACACCTTC.

A word on this clonotype: The CDR3 end shows no conserved phenylalanine or tryptophan, and so a read error is likely. This rearrangement joins TRBV15 to TRBJ1-5; D not certain. Germline V CDR1 and CDR2: LNHNV, YYDKDF (reference sequence). Deletions cut 0 bases from V and 5 bases from J, with 5 bases between. This CDR3 is built from 13 residues. CDR3 loop: CATSRDWDQPQHI. In DNA, the CDR3 is TGTGCCACCAGCAGAGATTGGGATCAGCCCCAGCATATT.

A few counts support this clonotype. The J gene is TRBJ1-1, the V gene TRBV13; D unclear. CDR1 PRHDT and CDR2 FYEKMQ come from the germline V gene (reference sequence). The V end lost 3 bases, the J end lost 3 bases, and 11 bases lay between the germline ends. CDR3 length: 14 residues. CDR3 sequence: CASSLAGFDTEAFF. CDR3 in DNA: TGTGCCAGCAGCTTGGCGGGGTTCGACACTGAAGCTTTCTTT.

The V and J genes are TRBV11-2 and TRBJ2-2; D is unclear. Trimming shortened V by 1 base and J by 1 base, and 13 bases separated the two germline ends. The V gene's germline CDR1 is SGHAT and CDR2 FQNNGV. The CDR3 spans 17 residues. As DNA, the CDR3 is TGTGCCAGCAGCTTAGGGGTCGGTAGGATGAACACCGGGGAGCTGTTTTTT. It yields the protein CASSLGVGRMNTGELFF.

This chain joins TRBV10-3 and TRBJ2-2; D is undetermined. The CDR3 sequence is 13 residues long. Germline assignment: CDR1 ENHRY and CDR2 SYGVKD. With 4 bases removed from V and 3 bases from J, the gap between germline ends came to 6 bases. CDR3 coding DNA: TGTGCCATCAGTGGCCAACACACCGGGGAGCTGTTTTTT. Protein sequence: CAISGQHTGELFF.

The chain combines TRBV10-3 with TRBJ2-1; either TRBD1 or TRBD2 may supply D (5 bases each). Trimming cost V 0 bases and J 4 bases, with 10 bases left between them. This CDR3 region has 15 residues. CDR1 ENHRY and CDR2 SYGVKD come from the germline V gene. Here the CDR3 DNA reads TGTGCCATCAGTGAGTCGAGAGGGGCGTACAATGAGCAGTTCTTC. Encoded protein: CAISESRGAYNEQFF.

This clonotype came up many times. V is TRBV4-2 and J is TRBJ1-3; no definite D call. CDR3 length: 15 residues. CDR1 is LGHNA, CDR2 YNFKEQ, per germline. V dropped 4 bases and J dropped 0 bases, with 10 bases sitting between them. In nucleotides, the CDR3 is TGTGCCAGCAGCCCCGAATCGGCCTCTGGAAACACCATATATTTT. It codes for CASSPESASGNTIYF.

V gene TRBV7-9 combines with J gene TRBJ1-5, with a tentative D call TRBD1 (6 bases). The germline CDR1 and CDR2 sequences are SEHNR and FQNEAQ (reference sequence). Deletions cut 1 base from V and 2 bases from J, with 12 bases between. The CDR3 sequence is 16 residues long. CDR3 DNA: TGTGCCAGCAGCTTAGTTTCGGGGGGCGGCAATCAGCCCCAGCATTTT. Protein sequence: CASSLVSGGGNQPQHF.

In its sample, this clonotype was seen a few times. The chain's CDR3 is CASSALVIGELFF. CDR3 in DNA: TGTGCCAGCAGCGCACTAGTAATAGGGGAGCTGTTTTTT. The chain couples TRBV11-2 to TRBJ2-2; D may be TRBD2 (5 bases). The CDR3 is 13 amino acids. CDR1 is SGHAT and CDR2 is FQNNGV in the germline V gene. The ends were cut back, 5 bases at V and 8 bases at J, with 12 bases in the middle.

This clonotype was counted only a few times. The chain couples TRBV7-3 to TRBJ2-7, with TRBD2 as a possible D gene (5 bases). The germline V gene encodes CDR1 SGHTA and CDR2 FQGTGA. The V and J ends lost 5 bases and 7 bases respectively, with 12 bases between them. The CDR3 runs 12 residues. CDR3 bases: TGTGCCAGCAGCGGGGAGAGTTGGGAGCAGTACGTC. Its protein is CASSGESWEQYV.

The chain combines TRBV7-2 with TRBJ1-4; D is uncertain. CDR3 length equals 14 residues. From germline, CDR1 is SGHTA and CDR2 FQGNSA. The V end lost 3 bases, the J end lost 4 bases, and 9 bases lay between the germline ends. As DNA, the CDR3 is TGTGCCAGCAGCTTGTCCGGTCGTAATGAAAAACTGTTTTTT. Amino acids: CASSLSGRNEKLFF.

This CDR3 is CASSVTSVSGANGGEQYF. DNA of the CDR3: TGTGCCAGCAGCGTTACGAGTGTGTCGGGTGCCAACGGGGGAGAGCAGTACTTC. V is TRBV9 and J is TRBJ2-7, with TRBD2 as a possible D gene (6 bases). Germline V lookup: CDR1 SGDLS, CDR2 YYNGEE. This CDR3 spans 18 amino acids. V was trimmed by 2 bases and J by 7 bases, leaving 28 bases between them.

This clonotype was seen only a few times. The chain carries TRBV3-1 and TRBJ2-3, with 10 bases aligning to TRBD2. Trimming removed 6 bases from V and 1 base from J; junction bases left unmatched: 7. This CDR3 spans 16 amino acids. Per germline, CDR1 LGHDT and CDR2 YNNKEL (reference sequence). This chain's CDR3 is CASSHSGTSGTDTQYF. The CDR3 bases are TGTGCCAGCAGTCACTCCGGGACTAGCGGCACAGATACGCAGTATTTT.

This chain connects TRBV20-1 to TRBJ2-5, with a weak D call TRBD1 (5 bases). The CDR3 extends over 12 amino acids. Per germline, CDR1 DFQATT and CDR2 SNEGSKA (reference sequence). V lost 0 bases and J 7 bases, leaving 9 bases between the germline ends. The CDR3 protein is CSARDGRVTQYF. CDR3 nucleotides: TGCAGTGCTAGAGATGGCAGGGTGACCCAGTACTTC.

V and J are TRBV5-1 and TRBJ1-2; D possibly corresponds to TRBD1 (5 bases). This CDR3 comprises 12 residues. Per the germline V gene, CDR1 is SGHRS and CDR2 is YFSETQ. V was trimmed by 2 bases and J by 9 bases, leaving 11 bases between them. CDR3 coding DNA: TGCGCCAGCAGCTTACAGACAGATAGCTACACCTTC. Encoded protein: CASSLQTDSYTF.